This T cell receptor beta chain originates from a study of T-cell reconstitution after alpha-beta-depleted transplantation in children. TCRbeta library construction was performed incorporating unique molecular identifiers. TCRdb re-called the PCR reads through MiXCR, storing one row per CDR3 protein. The sample lists approximately 640,000 distinct CDR3 sequences, roughly 15% seen once, with 0.9% to 1.2% in the top ten. The V gene's germline CDR1 is SEHNR and CDR2 FQNEAQ (reference sequence). The CDR3 has 13 residues. V lost 5 bases and J lost 5, with 13 bases in between. This clonotype was counted a few times.

Sequenced material: PBMCs from the stem cell graft donor, taken from the stem cell graft. This chain links TRBV7-9 with TRBJ2-7; perhaps TRBD2 as D (7 bases). This TCR derives from a human donor who donated a stem cell graft to a child with acute myeloid leukemia. The CDR3 loop is CASSPGGANEQYF. The CDR3 nucleotides are TGTGCCAGCAGCCCGGGGGGCGCAAACGAGCAGTACTTC. The full variable domain, rest sourced from reference TRBV7-9 and TRBJ2-7, is DTGVSQNPRHKITKRGQNVTFRCDPISEHNRLYWYRQTLGQGPEFLTYFQNEAQLEKSRLLSDRFSAERPKGSFSTLEIQRTEQGDSAMYLCASSPGGANEQYFGPGTRLTVT.